This paragraph covers one T cell receptor (beta chain) sequence. These data originate in a study of T cell changes during pregnancy in multiple sclerosis. Method: immunoSEQ multiplex PCR; TCRdb's copy keeps in-frame clones and lacks some. The sample has just under 50,000 clones, 91% seen once. Germline-derived CDR1 and CDR2 are SGHRS and YFSETQ. The CDR3 runs to 15 residues. The germline V and J ends were trimmed by 0 bases and 3 bases, with 9 bases remaining between them. Here the sequenced sample was CD8+ T cells from peripheral blood mononuclear cells, taken after pregnancy. V is TRBV5-1 and J is TRBJ1-4; D is possibly TRBD1 (6 bases). The receptor's source is a female donor with multiple sclerosis, enrolled in a pregnancy study. The CDR3: CASSLGTASNEKLFF. The CDR3 bases are TGCGCCAGCAGCTTGGGGACAGCCTCTAATGAAAAACTGTTTTTT.